The clone carrying this TCR beta chain was detected once. CD8+ and CD4+ blood T cells underwent TCR beta sequencing. Control patients had untreated stable or active relapsing-remitting multiple sclerosis by revised McDonald criteria. The TEMRA cells underwent FACS enrichment, while the CD8+ and CD4+ T cells underwent negative isolation. This sample is drawn from a study of CD8 T cells in Susac syndrome. CDR1 MNHEY and CDR2 SMNVEV come from the germline V gene (reference sequence). This CDR3 region has 15 residues. V was clipped by 5 bases and J by 4 bases; unmatched bases: 8. RNA totalling about 0.45 to 1 ug underwent reverse transcription with random hexamers. Amplification of the TCR beta CDR3 was carried out by immunoSEQ multiplex PCR, which spanned a total of 54 Vbeta and 13 Jbeta segments. TCRdb redid the calling of the immunoSEQ multiplex PCR reads with MiXCR, one entry per CDR3 protein. Among about 80,000 distinct CDR3 sequences, 90% to 95% were seen once, and the ten largest hold around 0.5%.

The V call is TRBV27, the J call TRBJ1-2, with 9 bases matching TRBD1. The sequence came from a human donor with multiple sclerosis. The sequencing sample was made of CD8+ T cells from PBMCs. The CDR3 reads CASSPSTGGGYGYTF. DNA for the CDR3: TGTGCCAGCAGTCCTTCGACAGGGGGAGGCTATGGCTACACCTTC.